What follows are 29 T cell receptor beta chains derived from one specimen sequenced in a study of OX40 agonist ivuxolimab in advanced cancers. Clones were read by immunoSEQ multiplex PCR, and TCRdb kept only the in-frame ones, dropping some. The repertoire has tens of thousands of clones, about four fifths of them found once; the top ten carry around 2.3%. The sample was CD4+ or CD8+ T cells sorted from blood, taken in a trial of the OX40 agonist ivuxolimab. Receptor source: an adult with an advanced solid tumor such as melanoma, head and neck, liver or kidney cancer.

The gene calls are TRBV30 and TRBJ2-2; TRBD1 might be the D (5 bases). Germline V gives CDR1 GTSNPN, CDR2 SVGIG (reference sequence). V was cut by 1 base and J by 4 bases, with 10 bases left in between. The CDR3 has 14 residues. CDR3 protein: CAWSGRAGTGELFF. The CDR3 nucleotides read TGTGCCTGGAGTGGCAGGGCAGGCACCGGGGAGCTGTTTTTT. Complete variable domain (other parts from reference TRBV30 and TRBJ2-2): SQTIHQWPATLVQPVGSPLSLECTVEGTSNPNLYWYRQAAGRGLQLLFYSVGIGQISSEVPQNLSASRPQDRQFILSSKKLLLSDSGFYLCAWSGRAGTGELFFGEGSRLTVL.

The V and J genes are TRBV6-1 and TRBJ1-4; D possibly corresponds to TRBD1 (6 bases). This CDR3 spans 17 amino acids. Germline loops: CDR1 MNHNS, CDR2 SASEGT. V shed 4 bases and J shed 0 bases, with 15 bases lying between them. The CDR3 DNA is TGTGCCAGCAGTGTTCGAGGGGGGGGAACAACTAATGAAAAACTGTTTTTT. Its translation is CASSVRGGGTTNEKLFF.

The rearrangement joins TRBV5-4 to TRBJ2-2; 7 bases map to TRBD2. Germline trimming cut 4 bases from V and 4 bases from J; bases unmatched to any gene: 13. CDR1 SGHNT and CDR2 YYREEE come from the germline V gene (reference sequence). The CDR3 extends over 17 amino acids. In nucleotides, the CDR3 is TGTGCCAGCAGCCCGCTGGGCGGGAGCATGGGCACCGGGGAGCTGTTTTTT. Protein: CASSPLGGSMGTGELFF.

V and J are TRBV7-2 and TRBJ2-7, with D perhaps assigned TRBD1 or TRBD2 (5 bases each). Germline CDR1 SGHTA, CDR2 FQGNSA. The V gene lost 1 base and the J gene lost 2 bases, with 12 bases spanning the gap. CDR3 length: 15 residues. The CDR3 region is CASSLVGGSAYEQYF. The CDR3 bases are TGTGCCAGCAGCTTAGTTGGGGGTAGCGCCTACGAGCAGTACTTC.

This chain joins TRBV11-2 and TRBJ2-4; possibly TRBD1 for D (5 bases). V was shortened by 1 base and J by 1 base, with 8 bases between the two germline ends. This CDR3 is 15 amino acids long. From germline, CDR1 is SGHAT and CDR2 FQNNGV. The CDR3 region is CASSLAGLAKNIQYF. CDR3 DNA: TGTGCCAGCAGCTTAGCAGGGTTGGCCAAAAACATTCAGTACTTC.

CDR3 in DNA: TGCGCCAGCAGCTCCTATAAGAACACTGAAGCTTTCTTT. Its translation: CASSSYKNTEAFF. This rearrangement joins TRBV5-1 to TRBJ1-1; unclear D gene. The V gene's germline CDR1 is SGHRS and CDR2 YFSETQ. V dropped 3 bases and J dropped 1 base, with 7 bases sitting between them. There are 13 residues in the CDR3.

The V and J genes are TRBV29-1 and TRBJ2-5, with D perhaps given as TRBD1 or TRBD2 (6 bases each). The CDR3 spans 16 residues. The V gene lost 6 bases and the J gene lost 2 bases, with 22 bases spanning the gap. The germline V gene encodes CDR1 SQVTM and CDR2 ANQGSEA. The CDR3 here is CSVPSGSGGGQETQYF. DNA for the CDR3: TGCAGCGTCCCCTCGGGTAGCGGAGGGGGGCAAGAGACCCAGTACTTC.

This clone has only a few counts. This CDR3 reads CASGLALETQYF. The CDR3 DNA is TGTGCCAGCGGACTAGCATTGGAGACCCAGTACTTC. The genes are TRBV5-4 and TRBJ2-5; 8 nucleotides match TRBD2. With V trimmed by 7 bases and J by 5 bases, 4 bases remained unmatched. This CDR3 comprises 12 residues. CDR1 and CDR2 from the germline V gene are SGHNT and YYREEE (reference sequence).

The rearrangement uses TRBV5-1 and TRBJ1-2, with D perhaps TRBD1 (5 bases). The CDR3 contains 14 residues. The V end was cut by 3 bases, the J end by 10 bases, with 19 bases between. Germline lookup yields CDR1 SGHRS and CDR2 YFSETQ. CDR3 residues: CASSSSLEGISYTF. In DNA, the CDR3 is TGCGCCAGCAGCTCGTCCTTGGAGGGGATCTCCTACACCTTC.

This clone appeared once. V and J are TRBV18 and TRBJ1-1; 8 bases are a match to TRBD1. The CDR3 length is 15 residues. V trimming: 5 bases; J trimming: 4 bases; junction bases outside the gene matches: 9. CDR1 is KGHSH, CDR2 LQKENI, per germline. DNA of the CDR3: TGTGCCAGCTCAGGTCCGACAGGGGCGGGCACTGAAGCTTTCTTT. Its protein is CASSGPTGAGTEAFF.

This clone was recorded many times. This chain connects TRBV5-1 to TRBJ2-1; possible D gene TRBD1, 5 bases. Germline V gene data show CDR1 as SGHRS and CDR2 as YFSETQ. The V end lost 1 base, the J end lost 5 bases, and 7 bases lay between the germline ends. The CDR3 is 13 amino acids. CDR3 DNA: TGCGCCAGCAGCTTGACAGGCCACAATGAGCAGTTCTTC. This encodes CASSLTGHNEQFF.

This chain uses TRBV7-8 with TRBJ2-7; D unresolved. The CDR3 covers 14 residues. Germline V gene lookup returns CDR1 SGHVS and CDR2 FQNEAQ. The V and J ends lost 2 bases and 1 base respectively, with 9 bases between them. CDR3 loop: CASSLLVTSYEQYF. CDR3 bases: TGTGCCAGCAGCTTATTAGTCACTTCCTACGAGCAGTACTTC.

DNA for the CDR3: TGTGCCAGCACTACCAGACAGGGACCCCTCACAGATACGCAGTATTTT. It encodes CASTTRQGPLTDTQYF. The rearrangement links TRBV25-1 to TRBJ2-3, with 7 bases fitting TRBD1. CDR3 length: 16 residues. The V gene end was trimmed by 7 bases and the J gene end by 2 bases; junction bases not matched to a gene: 12. The germline V gene has CDR1 MGHDK and CDR2 SYGVNS.

This clone was counted between two and nine times. The chain recombines TRBV5-4 with TRBJ2-1; D may be TRBD2 (6 bases). Germline CDR1 reads SGHNT; CDR2 reads YYREEE (reference sequence). The CDR3 spans 13 residues. The V gene lost 0 bases and the J gene lost 10 bases, with 11 bases spanning the gap. The CDR3, as DNA: TGTGCCAGCAGCTTGGAGACTAGTTTGGAGCAGTTCTTC. Residues: CASSLETSLEQFF.

This clone was counted once. The chain couples TRBV7-2 to TRBJ2-7; tentatively, D is TRBD2 (5 bases). This CDR3 spans 15 amino acids. Trimming cost V 1 base and J 0 bases, with 10 bases left between them. Germline V gene data show CDR1 as SGHTA and CDR2 as FQGNSA. The CDR3 DNA follows: TGTGCCAGCAGCTTAGACAGCGGCAGCTCCTACGAGCAGTACTTC. Its protein is CASSLDSGSSYEQYF. Combining the CDR3 with reference TRBV7-2 and TRBJ2-7 gives the whole variable domain GAGVSQSPSNKVTEKGKDVELRCDPISGHTALYWYRQSLGQGLEFLIYFQGNSAPDKSGLPSDRFSAERTGGSVSTLTIQRTQQEDSAVYLCASSLDSGSSYEQYFGPGTRLTVT.

J is TRBJ1-1 and V is TRBV9, with D possibly matching TRBD1 (5 bases). The CDR3 is 13 residues long. The germline V and J ends were trimmed by 6 bases and 9 bases, with 18 bases remaining between them. From germline, CDR1 is SGDLS and CDR2 YYNGEE. The CDR3 spells CASTEGPEGKAFF. DNA of the CDR3: TGTGCCAGCACCGAAGGGCCCGAGGGGAAAGCTTTCTTT.

The chain recombines TRBV6-6 with TRBJ2-2; 8 positions match TRBD1. The CDR3 consists of 16 residues. The germline V gene has CDR1 MNHNY and CDR2 SVGAGI (reference sequence). V lost 4 bases, J lost 3 bases, and 7 bases stayed unmatched. The CDR3 coding sequence is TGTGCCAGCAGTTCTGGACAGGGAGCGGACACCGGGGAGCTGTTTTTT. Translated: CASSSGQGADTGELFF.

This chain joins TRBV6-6 and TRBJ1-1; no firm D call. Germline V gives CDR1 MNHNY, CDR2 SVGAGI (reference sequence). Trimming stripped 2 bases from V and 1 base from J, with 5 bases between. The CDR3 totals 13 residues. The CDR3 sequence is CASSYKKNTEAFF. The DNA for the CDR3 is TGTGCCAGCAGTTACAAGAAGAACACTGAAGCTTTCTTT.

This sequence joins TRBV30 and TRBJ1-5; perhaps TRBD1 as D (6 bases). This CDR3 region has 14 residues. The germline V gene encodes CDR1 GTSNPN and CDR2 SVGIG (reference sequence). V gave up 3 bases and J gave up 3 bases, with 12 bases separating them. CDR3 bases: TGTGCCTGGAGGGACAGCTACTCCAATCAGCCCCAGCATTTT. This translates into CAWRDSYSNQPQHF.

The rearrangement uses TRBV7-9 and TRBJ2-1; 7 bases map to TRBD2. J lost 7 bases, V lost 5 bases, and 11 bases had no gene match. The CDR3 is 15 residues long. Germline CDR1 and CDR2: SEHNR and FQNEAQ (reference sequence). The CDR3 DNA follows: TGTGCCAGCAGCCCTAGAGGGCTACTAGCGAATGAGCAGTTCTTC. It translates to CASSPRGLLANEQFF.

CDR3 sequence (DNA): TGTGCCAGCAAGGGAACAGCTAACTATGGCTACACCTTC. Translating it yields CASKGTANYGYTF. V usage is TRBV2 and J usage is TRBJ1-2; D gene unclear. There are 13 residues in the CDR3. The germline gives CDR1 SNHLY, CDR2 FYNNEI. The germline V and J ends were trimmed by 7 bases and 0 bases, with 9 bases remaining between them.

The gene calls are TRBV9 and TRBJ2-7; no definite D call. The germline CDR1 and CDR2 sequences are SGDLS and YYNGEE. This CDR3 has 14 amino acids. The germline V and J ends were trimmed by 4 bases and 1 base, with 12 bases remaining between them. The CDR3 DNA is TGTGCCAGCAGCCCCTACGGGTCTTCCTACGAGCAGTACTTC. Its translation: CASSPYGSSYEQYF.

This chain uses TRBV5-4 with TRBJ1-4; TRBD1 aligns across 7 bases. The germline V gene encodes CDR1 SGHNT and CDR2 YYREEE (reference sequence). The CDR3 is 14 residues long. The junction had 5 bases not matched to a gene; V was cut back by 4 bases and J by 5 bases. The CDR3: CASSRSTGNEKLFF. Here the CDR3 DNA reads TGTGCCAGCAGCCGGTCGACAGGGAATGAAAAACTGTTTTTT. Using reference TRBV5-4 and TRBJ1-4 for the parts outside the CDR3, the full variable domain is ETGVTQSPTHLIKTRGQQVTLRCSSQSGHNTVSWYQQALGQGPQFIFQYYREEENGRGNFPPRFSGLQFPNYSSELNVNALELDDSALYLCASSRSTGNEKLFFGSGTQLSVL.

The chain combines TRBV27 with TRBJ1-5; 8 bases agree with TRBD1. V trimming: 4 bases; J trimming: 2 bases; junction bases outside the gene matches: 4. The CDR3 length is 15 residues. The V gene's germline CDR1 is MNHEY and CDR2 SMNVEV (reference sequence). CDR3 amino acids: CASSSGQGRNQPQHF. DNA of the CDR3: TGTGCCAGCAGTTCCGGACAGGGCCGCAATCAGCCCCAGCATTTT.

The rearrangement uses TRBV5-1 and TRBJ1-2; 8 positions agree with TRBD1. CDR1 is SGHRS and CDR2 is YFSETQ in the germline V gene. The CDR3 is 17 amino acids. V dropped 4 bases and J dropped 2; count of bases not matched to a gene: 13. The CDR3 DNA sequence: TGCGCCAGCAGCCTGGACAGGGCCTTCGGGAAGAACTATGGCTACACCTTC. This codes for CASSLDRAFGKNYGYTF.

The chain combines TRBV28 with TRBJ1-5; D not certain. Trimming took 5 bases from V and 5 from J, leaving 16 bases between them. This CDR3 is built from 15 residues. Germline V CDR1 and CDR2: MDHEN, SYDVKM. This chain's CDR3 is CASSSLYRRDQPQHF. In DNA, the CDR3 is TGTGCCAGCAGTAGTCTCTACAGACGCGATCAGCCCCAGCATTTT.

The chain carries TRBV7-9 and TRBJ1-5; maybe TRBD1 (5 bases). The germline V gene has CDR1 SEHNR and CDR2 FQNEAQ (reference sequence). V was clipped by 8 bases and J by 7 bases, with 15 bases between them. CDR3 length: 13 residues. This CDR3 is CASVQGKGQPQHF. The CDR3 nucleotides read TGTGCCAGCGTCCAGGGCAAAGGACAGCCCCAGCATTTT.

This clone was counted once. This sequence joins TRBV5-1 and TRBJ2-1, with a weak D call TRBD2 (6 bases). The CDR3 extends over 15 amino acids. Looked up from germline, CDR1 is SGHRS and CDR2 is YFSETQ. Trimming left V 0 bases short and J 4 bases short, with 11 bases between. CDR3 amino acids: CASSLVGGRYNEQFF. The CDR3 region has the DNA TGCGCCAGCAGCTTGGTGGGGGGTCGGTACAATGAGCAGTTCTTC.

The chain recombines TRBV10-3 with TRBJ2-7, with D possibly being TRBD1 (5 bases). Trimming cost V 1 base and J 7 bases, with 14 bases left between them. CDR1 ENHRY and CDR2 SYGVKD come from the germline V gene. The CDR3 has 14 amino acids. The CDR3 here is CAISELAGSGEQYF. CDR3 nucleotide sequence: TGTGCCATCAGTGAGTTAGCAGGTTCAGGGGAGCAGTACTTC.